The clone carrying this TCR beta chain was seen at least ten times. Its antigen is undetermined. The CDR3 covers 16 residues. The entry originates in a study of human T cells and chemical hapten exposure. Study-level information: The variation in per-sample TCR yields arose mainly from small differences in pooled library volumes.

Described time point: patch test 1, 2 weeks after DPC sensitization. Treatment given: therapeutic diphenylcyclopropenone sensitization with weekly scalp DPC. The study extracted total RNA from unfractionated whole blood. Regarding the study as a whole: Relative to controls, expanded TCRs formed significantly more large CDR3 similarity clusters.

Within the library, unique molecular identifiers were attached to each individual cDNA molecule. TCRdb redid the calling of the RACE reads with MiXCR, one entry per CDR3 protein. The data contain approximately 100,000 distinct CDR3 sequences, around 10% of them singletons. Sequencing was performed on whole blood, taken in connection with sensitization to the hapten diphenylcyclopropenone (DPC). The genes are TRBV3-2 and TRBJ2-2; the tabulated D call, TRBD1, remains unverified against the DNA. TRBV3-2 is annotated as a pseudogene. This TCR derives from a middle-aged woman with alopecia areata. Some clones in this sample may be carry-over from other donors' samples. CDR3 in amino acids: CASSPRQGRVAGELFF. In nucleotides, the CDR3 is TGTGCCAGCAGCCCCCGACAGGGTAGAGTCGCCGGGGAGCTGTTTTTT.